One sample yielded the 28 T cell receptor beta chains listed below, sequenced in a study of shared clonotypes between healthy human individuals. This table comes from immunoSEQ multiplex PCR, and its TCRdb copy is limited to in-frame clones, with some not included. In the table there are around 500,000 clones, about 72% of which are singletons. The sequencing input was PBMCs. Receptors were obtained from a woman aged 40-49 years in good health. Some clones in this sample may be carry-over from other donors' samples.

V is TRBV6-5 and J is TRBJ2-7; weak D call: TRBD2 (5 bases). Germline lookup yields CDR1 MNHEY and CDR2 SVGAGI. The CDR3 is 13 residues long. Between the trimmed V and J ends, which lost 0 bases and 4 bases, there was a span of 7 bases. CDR3 nucleotide sequence: TGTGCCAGCAGTTACTCCAGGAGGTACGAGCAGTACTTC. It translates to CASSYSRRYEQYF.

This clone appeared a few times. The chain couples TRBV30 to TRBJ1-4, with D perhaps TRBD1 (6 bases). The germline V gene encodes CDR1 GTSNPN and CDR2 SVGIG (reference sequence). V was pared by 2 bases and J by 7 bases, with 17 bases between. The CDR3 length is 15 residues. Written as DNA, the CDR3 is TGTGCCTGGAGTACCCCGACAGGCCCGGGTGAAAAACTGTTTTTT. Its translation: CAWSTPTGPGEKLFF.

The rearrangement links TRBV9 to TRBJ2-2, with 8 bases fitting TRBD2. The CDR3 contains 15 residues. The V gene end was trimmed by 6 bases and the J gene end by 6 bases; junction bases not matched to a gene: 10. Germline assignment: CDR1 SGDLS and CDR2 YYNGEE. Here the CDR3 reads CASTRQAGVAGELFF. In nucleotides, the CDR3 is TGTGCCAGCACCAGGCAAGCGGGAGTAGCCGGGGAGCTGTTTTTT.

This chain's CDR3 is CASSLGGRADTQYF. Written as DNA, the CDR3 is TGCGCCAGCAGCCTGGGGGGCCGGGCAGATACGCAGTATTTT. The chain couples TRBV10-2 to TRBJ2-3; D assignment may be TRBD1 or TRBD2 (6 bases each). V was clipped by 6 bases and J by 4 bases, with 14 bases between them. Germline CDR1 is WSHSY and CDR2 is SAAADI. The CDR3 runs 14 residues.

In this sample, this clone turned up a few times. The chain couples TRBV19 to TRBJ2-5, with 7 nucleotides matching TRBD1. The junction had 7 bases not matched to a gene; V was cut back by 6 bases and J by 3 bases. CDR3 length: 14 residues. Germline CDR1 is LNHDA and CDR2 is SQIVND (reference sequence). The CDR3 DNA reads as TGTGCCAGTAGAGCCGCTGGGACAGAAGAGACCCAGTACTTC. Its protein product is CASRAAGTEETQYF.

The genes are TRBV7-9 and TRBJ1-2; a possible D gene is TRBD1 (5 bases). Germline CDR1 and CDR2: SEHNR and FQNEAQ (reference sequence). This CDR3 has 13 amino acids. V was trimmed by 1 base and J by 8 bases, leaving 11 bases between them. The CDR3 DNA follows: TGTGCCAGCAGCTTAGGCAGGGAGAGGGGCTACACCTTC. Translation gives CASSLGRERGYTF.

The CDR3 reads CASSVLLADSSYEQYF. The CDR3 DNA reads TGTGCCAGCAGTGTACTTCTAGCGGACTCCTCCTACGAGCAGTACTTC. This sequence joins TRBV6-1 and TRBJ2-7; the match to TRBD2 covers 7 bases. The ends lost 4 bases at V and 0 bases at J; junction bases unmatched: 9. Germline V lookup: CDR1 MNHNS, CDR2 SASEGT. The CDR3 covers 16 residues.

This chain connects TRBV7-8 to TRBJ1-2, with D unresolved. The CDR3 spans 14 residues. CDR1 is SGHVS, CDR2 FQNEAQ, per germline. V gave up 1 base and J gave up 0 bases, with 6 bases separating them. The DNA for the CDR3 is TGTGCCAGCAGCTTAGGGGCAGCTAACTATGGCTACACCTTC. This gives the protein CASSLGAANYGYTF.

V gene TRBV27 combines with J gene TRBJ2-1; TRBD1 matches 9 bases. The CDR3 spans 17 residues. Germline V gives CDR1 MNHEY, CDR2 SMNVEV (reference sequence). The ends lost 4 bases at V and 7 bases at J; junction bases unmatched: 14. CDR3 coding DNA: TGTGCCAGCAGTTCCCTCCTTCTTAGACAGGGGGGAAATGAGCAGTTCTTC. Translated: CASSSLLLRQGGNEQFF.

The chain couples TRBV27 to TRBJ2-7; no reliable D call. This CDR3 spans 13 amino acids. The V end lost 4 bases, the J end lost 3 bases, and 10 bases lay between the germline ends. Germline V lookup: CDR1 MNHEY, CDR2 SMNVEV (reference sequence). The CDR3 here is CASSSALGYEQYF. The CDR3 nucleotides read TGTGCCAGCAGTTCGGCCCTAGGCTACGAGCAGTACTTC.

This clone has only a few counts. A clone one base away is much larger, so this may be a read error. V gene TRBV7-3 combines with J gene TRBJ2-1; 7 bases match TRBD2. This CDR3 contains 14 residues. J lost 2 bases, V lost 2 bases, and 0 bases had no gene match. Germline CDR1 is SGHTA and CDR2 is FQGTGA. The CDR3 loop reads CASSLAGAYNEQFF. The CDR3 coding sequence is TGTGCCAGCAGCTTAGCGGGAGCCTACAATGAGCAGTTCTTC.

This chain joins TRBV7-8 and TRBJ1-4; 9 nucleotides match TRBD1. The CDR3 sequence is 15 residues long. Germline CDR1 is SGHVS and CDR2 is FQNEAQ. Trimming cost V 5 bases and J 8 bases; bases outside gene matches: 9. CDR3 residues: CASSINRGPGEKLFF. Here the CDR3 DNA reads TGTGCCAGCAGCATAAACAGGGGGCCGGGGGAAAAACTGTTTTTT.

Many counts were recorded for this clone. The gene calls are TRBV5-1 and TRBJ2-7; D ambiguous. From germline, CDR1 is SGHRS and CDR2 YFSETQ. CDR3 length: 12 amino acids. The V end was cut by 3 bases, the J end by 6 bases, with 10 bases between. CDR3 sequence reads: CASSSYLGEQYF. In nucleotides, the CDR3 is TGCGCCAGCAGCTCTTACCTGGGCGAGCAGTACTTC. Filled out from reference TRBV5-1 and TRBJ2-7, the complete variable domain reads KAGVTQTPRYLIKTRGQQVTLSCSPISGHRSVSWYQQTPGQGLQFLFEYFSETQRNKGNFPGRFSGRQFSNSRSEMNVSTLELGDSALYLCASSSYLGEQYFGPGTRLTVT.

A few counts support this clone. The rearrangement links TRBV5-1 to TRBJ2-1; TRBD2 aligns across 11 bases. CDR3 length: 15 residues. Germline CDR1 and CDR2: SGHRS and YFSETQ. The V segment lost 5 bases and the J segment 4 bases; nucleotides outside the gene matches: 5. The CDR3 DNA reads as TGCGCCAGCAGTCAGACTAGCGGGGAATACAATGAGCAGTTCTTC. Translating gives CASSQTSGEYNEQFF.

The chain employs TRBV5-1 and TRBJ2-3; 8 nucleotides match TRBD1. The V segment lost 3 bases and the J segment 0 bases; nucleotides outside the gene matches: 3. This CDR3 contains 15 residues. Germline V CDR1 and CDR2: SGHRS, YFSETQ. For the CDR3, the DNA is TGCGCCAGCAGCTATGACAGGGGAAGCACAGATACGCAGTATTTT. Translation gives CASSYDRGSTDTQYF.

The CDR3 DNA reads TGTGCCAGCAGCGTATATAGCATAACAGATACGCAGTATTTT. Translation: CASSVYSITDTQYF. V usage is TRBV9 and J usage is TRBJ2-3; no reliable D call. Germline CDR1 SGDLS, CDR2 YYNGEE. V lost 1 base, J lost 3 bases, and 9 bases lay in between. The CDR3 extends over 14 amino acids.

The gene calls are TRBV27 and TRBJ1-5; no clear D. V was pared by 4 bases and J by 7 bases, with 17 bases between. This CDR3 region has 15 residues. Per germline, CDR1 MNHEY and CDR2 SMNVEV (reference sequence). The CDR3: CASSSDGWTWQPQHF. CDR3 nucleotide sequence: TGTGCCAGCAGTTCTGACGGGTGGACGTGGCAGCCCCAGCATTTT.

The chain is built from TRBV28 and TRBJ2-1; 9 nucleotides agree with TRBD2. The germline CDR1 and CDR2 sequences are MDHEN and SYDVKM. The CDR3 is 15 residues long. J gave up 5 bases and V 6 bases, and 8 bases lay outside the gene matches. CDR3 DNA sequence: TGTGCCAGCAGGCTCCCGCTAGCGGGGAACAATGAGCAGTTCTTC. Its protein product is CASRLPLAGNNEQFF. The variable domain in full, with the rest retrieved from reference TRBV28 and TRBJ2-1, is DVKVTQSSRYLVKRTGEKVFLECVQDMDHENMFWYRQDPGLGLRLIYFSYDVKMKEKGDIPEGYSVSREKKERFSLILESASTNQTSMYLCASRLPLAGNNEQFFGPGTRLTVL.

The chain has TRBV28 and TRBJ2-1; D ambiguous. Trimming pared 1 base from V and 7 bases from J, leaving 2 bases between. Germline V gene lookup returns CDR1 MDHEN and CDR2 SYDVKM. CDR3 length: 11 amino acids. CDR3 in amino acids: CASSLLNEQFF. DNA of the CDR3: TGTGCCAGCAGTTTATTAAATGAGCAGTTCTTC.

This clone was picked up one time. The sample carries other DNA sequences with the same CDR3. DNA for the CDR3: TGCGCCAGCAGCTTATCTAGCGGGACCTACAATGAGCAGTTCTTC. Encoded protein: CASSLSSGTYNEQFF. The rearrangement joins TRBV5-1 to TRBJ2-1; 9 nucleotides line up with TRBD2. J lost 2 bases, V lost 2 bases, and 2 bases had no gene match. Germline-derived CDR1 and CDR2 are SGHRS and YFSETQ. CDR3 size: 15 residues. The variable domain in full, with the rest retrieved from reference TRBV5-1 and TRBJ2-1, is KAGVTQTPRYLIKTRGQQVTLSCSPISGHRSVSWYQQTPGQGLQFLFEYFSETQRNKGNFPGRFSGRQFSNSRSEMNVSTLELGDSALYLCASSLSSGTYNEQFFGPGTRLTVL.

This clone was recorded once. The genes are TRBV4-2 and TRBJ2-7; D gene ambiguous. V was clipped by 2 bases and J by 2 bases, with 10 bases between them. This CDR3 is 14 amino acids long. Germline CDR1 reads LGHNA; CDR2 reads YNFKEQ. The CDR3 coding sequence is TGTGCCAGCAGCCAATCGATTGAGACCTACGAGCAGTACTTC. Its protein is CASSQSIETYEQYF.

This chain links TRBV6-1 with TRBJ2-3; D may be TRBD2 (6 bases). Germline lookup yields CDR1 MNHNS and CDR2 SASEGT. The CDR3 length is 13 residues. The ends were cut back, 4 bases at V and 13 bases at J, with 18 bases in the middle. The CDR3 coding sequence is TGTGCCAGCAGTGGACTCGGAGGGTCAAGAAAGTATTTT. This sequence encodes CASSGLGGSRKYF.

The rearrangement uses TRBV30 and TRBJ1-2, with 9 bases matching TRBD1. The CDR3 loop spans 13 amino acids. Germline CDR1 and CDR2: GTSNPN and SVGIG (reference sequence). J gave up 6 bases and V 7 bases, and 9 bases lay outside the gene matches. CDR3 coding DNA: TGTGCCTTGGACAGGGGAGGAGTGCATGGCTACACCTTC. It specifies CALDRGGVHGYTF.

This chain joins TRBV5-1 and TRBJ2-5; a weak D match, TRBD1 (6 bases). This CDR3 is built from 14 residues. V was shortened by 0 bases and J by 3 bases, with 9 bases between the two germline ends. Germline CDR1 is SGHRS and CDR2 is YFSETQ. In nucleotides, the CDR3 is TGCGCCAGCAGCTTGGGACAGGTAGAAGAGACCCAGTACTTC. It codes for CASSLGQVEETQYF.

This chain connects TRBV6-1 to TRBJ2-4; D is perhaps TRBD1 or TRBD2 (5 bases each). The CDR3 runs 15 residues. With 4 bases removed from V and 4 bases from J, the gap between germline ends came to 14 bases. CDR1 and CDR2 from the germline V gene are MNHNS and SASEGT. In nucleotides, the CDR3 is TGTGCCAGCAGTGGTTGGGGGTCGGCGAAAAACATTCAGTACTTC. Translated: CASSGWGSAKNIQYF.

This clone was counted only a few times. The V and J genes are TRBV2 and TRBJ1-2; D is ambiguous. Trimming left V 2 bases short and J 4 bases short, with 8 bases between. This CDR3 is built from 13 residues. Germline V gives CDR1 SNHLY, CDR2 FYNNEI. CDR3 residues: CASSESVAYGYTF. For the CDR3, the DNA is TGTGCCAGCAGTGAATCGGTAGCCTATGGCTACACCTTC.

CDR3 DNA sequence: TGTGCCAGCAGCTTATCCCCCGGGCACAATGAGCAGTTCTTC. Encoded protein: CASSLSPGHNEQFF. This chain uses TRBV7-2 with TRBJ2-1; D gene unclear. The germline V and J ends were trimmed by 2 bases and 5 bases, with 10 bases remaining between them. The CDR3 length is 14 residues. The V gene's germline CDR1 is SGHTA and CDR2 FQGNSA.

This chain uses TRBV6-4 with TRBJ2-1, with 8 bases matching TRBD2. Germline V lookup: CDR1 MRHNA, CDR2 SNTAGT. CDR3 size: 15 residues. Germline trimming cut 4 bases from V and 9 bases from J; bases unmatched to any gene: 11. The CDR3 is CASSASGSHGGEQFF. DNA of the CDR3: TGTGCCAGCAGTGCCAGCGGGAGTCACGGGGGTGAGCAGTTCTTC.